The 27 T cell receptor beta chains given below trace back to one sample, sequenced in a study of T cell responses to AZD1222 COVID-19 vaccine. Assay used: immunoSEQ multiplex PCR; TCRdb lists only in-frame clones, some missing. This table holds roughly 120,000 clones, more than 70% found once. This sample comprised peripheral blood, obtained on day 0 of AZD1222 vaccination. The origin of the receptors is an adult in good health.

The rearrangement joins TRBV28 to TRBJ1-2; the D is unclear. This CDR3 is built from 12 residues. Germline values: CDR1 MDHEN, CDR2 SYDVKM. V dropped 5 bases and J dropped 3 bases, with 7 bases sitting between them. CDR3 protein: CASSLRDYGYTF. The CDR3 DNA is TGTGCCAGCAGTCTCCGGGACTATGGCTACACCTTC.

In this sample, this clone turned up once. The CDR3 reads CASLRDTEAFF. In nucleotides, the CDR3 is TGTGCCAGCCTTAGGGACACTGAAGCTTTCTTT. The chain employs TRBV19 and TRBJ1-1; the D is unclear. The CDR3 contains 11 residues. V was clipped by 9 bases and J by 3 bases, with 8 bases between them. Germline V gives CDR1 LNHDA, CDR2 SQIVND (reference sequence).

J is TRBJ2-1 and V is TRBV5-1, with 7 positions matching TRBD1. Germline lookup yields CDR1 SGHRS and CDR2 YFSETQ. The CDR3 covers 14 residues. V shed 4 bases, J shed 1 base, and the junction held 2 bases outside the gene matches. The CDR3 here is CASSNRGSYNEQFF. For the CDR3, the DNA is TGCGCCAGCAGCAACAGGGGATCCTACAATGAGCAGTTCTTC.

This clone has a single count. The chain has TRBV20-1 and TRBJ2-1; D gene uncertain. The CDR3 runs to 10 residues. V gave up 7 bases and J gave up 7 bases, with 8 bases separating them. The germline V gene encodes CDR1 DFQATT and CDR2 SNEGSKA (reference sequence). The CDR3 DNA reads as TGCAGTGTGGTCGGTAATGAGCAGTTCTTC. This sequence encodes CSVVGNEQFF.

The J gene is TRBJ1-4, the V gene TRBV28; 9 bases map to TRBD1. Germline CDR1 is MDHEN and CDR2 is SYDVKM. The V and J ends lost 5 bases and 10 bases, in that order; junction bases with no gene match: 11. The CDR3 spans 15 residues. The CDR3 sequence is CASSPSGTGLVKLFF. CDR3 DNA: TGTGCCAGCAGTCCTTCCGGGACAGGGTTGGTAAAACTGTTTTTT.

The chain combines TRBV7-2 with TRBJ1-1; TRBD1 is a possible D gene (6 bases). Per the germline V gene, CDR1 is SGHTA and CDR2 is FQGNSA. The CDR3 covers 14 residues. Trimming shortened V by 4 bases and J by 1 base, and 10 bases separated the two germline ends. In DNA form, the CDR3 reads TGTGCCAGCAGCTCCCTGGACAGGAACACTGAAGCTTTCTTT. Residues: CASSSLDRNTEAFF.

Concerning this clone itself: No conserved phenylalanine or tryptophan is present at the end of the CDR3, so a read error is the likely explanation. Because the CDR3's place on the DNA is in doubt, the DNA is left out and the CDR3 is given as listed by TCRdb. The chain uses TRBV7-9 and TRBJ1-1. CDR1 is SEHNR, CDR2 FQNEAQ, per germline (reference sequence). The CDR3 is made up of 9 amino acids, end residues included. CDR3 amino acids: CASSLDEVG.

V and J are TRBV6-1 and TRBJ1-3; no firm D call. Germline V gene lookup returns CDR1 MNHNS and CDR2 SASEGT. The CDR3 length is 16 residues. V lost 0 bases to trimming and J lost 0 bases, with 9 bases between them. Here the CDR3 reads CASSEARGFSGNTIYF. DNA of the CDR3: TGTGCCAGCAGTGAAGCCCGCGGGTTCTCTGGAAACACCATATATTTT.

The genes are TRBV19 and TRBJ1-3, with D unresolved. Germline-derived CDR1 and CDR2 are LNHDA and SQIVND (reference sequence). The CDR3 has 13 residues. V was pared by 8 bases and J by 0 bases, with 8 bases between. The chain's CDR3 is CASPGISGNTIYF. The CDR3 DNA reads as TGTGCCAGTCCCGGGATCTCTGGAAACACCATATATTTT.

V gene TRBV5-1 combines with J gene TRBJ1-2; 8 bases line up with TRBD1. V shed 1 base and J 4 bases; nucleotides not matched to a gene: 15. CDR1 and CDR2 from the germline V gene are SGHRS and YFSETQ. The CDR3 contains 18 residues. The CDR3 is CASSLRVSGGSDFYGYTF. CDR3 DNA: TGCGCCAGCAGCTTGAGGGTTTCAGGGGGCTCTGATTTCTATGGCTACACCTTC.

The J gene is TRBJ1-3, the V gene TRBV6-5, with 7 nucleotides matching TRBD1. The CDR3 length is 13 residues. The V and J ends lost 4 bases and 9 bases, in that order; junction bases with no gene match: 6. Per the germline V gene, CDR1 is MNHEY and CDR2 is SVGAGI. DNA for the CDR3: TGTGCCAGCAGTTTTGACAGGGTCGGCACCATATATTTT. Residues: CASSFDRVGTIYF.

The sample holds one count of this clone. J is TRBJ1-2 and V is TRBV4-3; D remains ambiguous. Trimming pared 4 bases from V and 2 bases from J, leaving 11 bases between. The germline V gene has CDR1 LGHNA and CDR2 YSLEER. The CDR3 loop spans 14 amino acids. The CDR3 loop reads CASSLGRTNYGYTF. For the CDR3, the DNA is TGCGCCAGCAGCCTTGGTCGTACGAACTATGGCTACACCTTC.

V gene TRBV5-1 combines with J gene TRBJ2-3; 7 bases align to TRBD1. Germline loops: CDR1 SGHRS, CDR2 YFSETQ. J lost 4 bases, V lost 4 bases, and 6 bases had no gene match. The CDR3 is 14 amino acids. The CDR3 sequence is CASSHQGEADTQYF. DNA for the CDR3: TGCGCCAGCAGCCATCAGGGGGAAGCAGATACGCAGTATTTT.

The chain carries TRBV18 and TRBJ2-7; 7 bases agree with TRBD1. The CDR3 extends over 14 amino acids. After removal of 3 bases from V and 3 bases from J, the junction contained 5 bases not matched to a gene. CDR1 and CDR2 from the germline V gene are KGHSH and LQKENI. CDR3 protein: CASSPEQGNYEQYF. The CDR3 nucleotides are TGTGCCAGCTCACCCGAACAGGGGAACTACGAGCAGTACTTC.

This clone was seen only a few times. Other nucleotide sequences from this sample produce the same CDR3. The chain has TRBV15 and TRBJ1-5; 9 nucleotides align to TRBD1. Germline trimming cut 3 bases from V and 6 bases from J; bases unmatched to any gene: 0. Germline CDR1 and CDR2: LNHNV and YYDKDF (reference sequence). This CDR3 is built from 13 residues. CDR3 loop: CATSRDRGQPQHF. As DNA, the CDR3 is TGTGCCACCAGCAGGGACAGGGGTCAGCCCCAGCATTTT.

The V and J genes are TRBV6-4 and TRBJ2-2; 7 bases fit TRBD1. The CDR3 extends over 16 amino acids. Losses at the gene ends were 2 bases for V and 0 bases for J; bases not matched to a gene: 3. The germline CDR1 and CDR2 sequences are MRHNA and SNTAGT. The CDR3 here is CASSDRTGANTGELFF. For the CDR3, the DNA is TGTGCCAGCAGTGACCGGACAGGCGCGAACACCGGGGAGCTGTTTTTT.

V is TRBV7-2 and J is TRBJ2-3; no clear D gene. This CDR3 contains 12 residues. CDR1 is SGHTA, CDR2 FQGNSA, per germline. The ends were cut back, 5 bases at V and 5 bases at J, with 8 bases in the middle. Here the CDR3 DNA reads TGTGCCAGCAGCCCCACTCTAGATACGCAGTATTTT. Amino acids: CASSPTLDTQYF.

About this clone itself: The same CDR3 can be traced to other DNA sequences in this sample. The genes are TRBV18 and TRBJ2-2; D not resolved. Germline V lookup: CDR1 KGHSH, CDR2 LQKENI. The CDR3 is made up of 14 amino acids. Deletions cut 0 bases from V and 5 bases from J, with 7 bases between. The CDR3 sequence is CASSPPSRTGELFF. CDR3 DNA: TGTGCCAGCTCACCACCGAGTAGGACCGGGGAGCTGTTTTTT.

The sample holds one count of this clone. The rearrangement joins TRBV6-6 to TRBJ2-6; the match to TRBD2 covers 13 bases. The CDR3 has 19 residues. The junction had 8 bases not matched to a gene; V was cut back by 5 bases and J by 1 base. Germline lookup yields CDR1 MNHNY and CDR2 SVGAGI (reference sequence). CDR3 nucleotides: TGTGCCAGCAGTCCCGGACTAGCGGGGGTCCCATCTGGGGCCAACGTCCTGACTTTC. Protein sequence: CASSPGLAGVPSGANVLTF.

The V call is TRBV7-2, the J call TRBJ1-1; 8 positions match TRBD1. The CDR3 runs 15 residues. Losses at the gene ends were 1 base for V and 5 bases for J; bases not matched to a gene: 6. Germline V gene sequence: CDR1 SGHTA, CDR2 FQGNSA. The CDR3 loop reads CASSLETGVGTEAFF. Written as DNA, the CDR3 is TGTGCCAGCAGCTTAGAGACAGGGGTAGGGACTGAAGCTTTCTTT.

This chain uses TRBV27 with TRBJ2-6; D is uncertain. Trimming stripped 8 bases from V and 4 bases from J, with 15 bases between. The CDR3 length is 15 residues. The germline gives CDR1 MNHEY, CDR2 SMNVEV (reference sequence). CDR3 nucleotides: TGTGCCAGCGCCAGAATCTATTCCGGGGCCAACGTCCTGACTTTC. It codes for CASARIYSGANVLTF.

J is TRBJ2-3 and V is TRBV24-1; D remains ambiguous. Germline V gene sequence: CDR1 KGHDR, CDR2 SFDVKD. V was trimmed by 3 bases and J by 6 bases, leaving 9 bases between them. The CDR3 is 13 residues long. This CDR3 is CATSDLGQDTQYF. The CDR3 DNA reads TGTGCCACCAGTGATCTAGGCCAGGATACGCAGTATTTT.

V gene TRBV6-5 combines with J gene TRBJ1-1, with 7 bases that match TRBD1. The CDR3 consists of 12 residues. V was clipped by 4 bases and J by 10 bases; unmatched bases: 6. Per the germline V gene, CDR1 is MNHEY and CDR2 is SVGAGI. Here the CDR3 reads CASSLSTGVAFF. Here the CDR3 DNA reads TGTGCCAGCAGTTTATCTACAGGGGTAGCTTTCTTT.

The chain is built from TRBV5-5 and TRBJ2-7; weak D call: TRBD1 (5 bases). CDR3 length: 12 residues. Germline-derived CDR1 and CDR2 are SGHKS and YYEKEE (reference sequence). Between the trimmed V and J ends, which lost 1 base and 5 bases, there was a span of 7 bases. The CDR3, as DNA: TGTGCCAGCAGCTTGCTAGGGGACGAGCAGTACTTC. It translates to CASSLLGDEQYF.

The CDR3 nucleotides read TGTGCCAGCAGCTTAACCCCCAGTAACACCGGGGAGCTGTTTTTT. The encoded protein is CASSLTPSNTGELFF. V gene TRBV7-3 combines with J gene TRBJ2-2; no reliable D call. Germline V CDR1 and CDR2: SGHTA, FQGTGA. With 0 bases removed from V and 2 bases from J, the gap between germline ends came to 7 bases. CDR3 size: 15 residues.

This clone has just a few counts. The chain links TRBV5-8 to TRBJ2-3; 7 bases agree with TRBD1. Germline V lookup: CDR1 SGHTS, CDR2 YDEGEE. V trimming: 4 bases; J trimming: 2 bases; junction bases outside the gene matches: 10. The CDR3 loop spans 16 amino acids. This CDR3 reads CASSGGQAWDTDTQYF. The CDR3 DNA is TGTGCCAGCAGCGGCGGACAGGCATGGGACACAGATACGCAGTATTTT.

The chain has TRBV10-3 and TRBJ2-7; 9 bases align to TRBD1. Germline V gives CDR1 ENHRY, CDR2 SYGVKD. The length of the CDR3 is 15 residues. After removal of 2 bases from V and 1 base from J, the junction contained 3 bases not matched to a gene. The CDR3 bases are TGTGCCATCAGTGAGGCCGGACAGGGGTCCTACGAGCAGTACTTC. It yields the protein CAISEAGQGSYEQYF.